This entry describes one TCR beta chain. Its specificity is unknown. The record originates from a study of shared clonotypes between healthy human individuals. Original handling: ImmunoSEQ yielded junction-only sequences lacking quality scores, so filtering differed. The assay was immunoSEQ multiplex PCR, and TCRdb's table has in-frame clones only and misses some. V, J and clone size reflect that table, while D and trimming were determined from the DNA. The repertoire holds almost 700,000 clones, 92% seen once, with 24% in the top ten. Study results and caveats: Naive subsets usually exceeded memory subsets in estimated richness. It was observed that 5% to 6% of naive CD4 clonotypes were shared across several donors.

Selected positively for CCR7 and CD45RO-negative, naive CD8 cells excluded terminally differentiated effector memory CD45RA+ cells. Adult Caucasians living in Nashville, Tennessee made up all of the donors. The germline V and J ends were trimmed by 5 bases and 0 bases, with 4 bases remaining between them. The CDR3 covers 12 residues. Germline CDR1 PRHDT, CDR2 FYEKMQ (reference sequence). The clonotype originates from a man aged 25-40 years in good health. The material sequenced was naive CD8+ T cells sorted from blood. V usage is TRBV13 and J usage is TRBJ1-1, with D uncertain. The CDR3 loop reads CASSDLNTEAFF. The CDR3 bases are TGTGCCAGCAGCGACTTGAACACTGAAGCTTTCTTT.